In this sample, the clone carrying this T cell receptor (beta chain) turned up a few times. Antigen: not known. A sample-barcoded 5' primer and a J-beta primer mix were used in a second PCR of roughly 7 to 12 cycles. Each cDNA was tagged by a template-switch adaptor containing 12 random nucleotides. TCRdb ran MiXCR on the 5' RACE reads and lists one entry per CDR3 protein. The table includes 650,000 to 800,000 distinct CDR3 sequences, about 42% detected once. The data originate from a study of blood T cells in healthy people across ages. Study results and caveats: The study lacked donor CMV status, which possibly confounded expanded clonotype changes. Underestimates were what the diversity estimates from one million T cells were considered to be. A strong correlation between TCR beta diversity and naive T cell percentage was seen.

Germline-derived CDR1 and CDR2 are SGHVS and FQNEAQ. J gave up 4 bases and V 1 base, and 4 bases lay outside the gene matches. The CDR3 contains 14 residues. The TCR comes from a man aged 55 to 70 in good health. The sequencing sample was made of blood. The chain recombines TRBV7-8 with TRBJ2-7; TRBD2 aligns across 7 bases. The CDR3 DNA reads TGTGCCAGCAGCTTAGAGGCGGGAGTTTACGAGCAGTACTTC. Translation: CASSLEAGVYEQYF.